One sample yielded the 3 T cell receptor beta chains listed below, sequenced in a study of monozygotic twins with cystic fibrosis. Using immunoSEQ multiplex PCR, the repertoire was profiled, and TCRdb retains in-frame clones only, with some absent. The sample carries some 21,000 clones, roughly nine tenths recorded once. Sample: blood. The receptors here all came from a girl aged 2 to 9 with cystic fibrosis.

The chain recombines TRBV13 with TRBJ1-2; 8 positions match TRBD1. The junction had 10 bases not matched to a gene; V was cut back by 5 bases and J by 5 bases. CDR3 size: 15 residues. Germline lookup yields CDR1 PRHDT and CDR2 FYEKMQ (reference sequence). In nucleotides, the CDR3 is TGTGCCAGCAGCCACGACAGGGGCGCTAGGTATGGCTACACCTTC. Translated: CASSHDRGARYGYTF.

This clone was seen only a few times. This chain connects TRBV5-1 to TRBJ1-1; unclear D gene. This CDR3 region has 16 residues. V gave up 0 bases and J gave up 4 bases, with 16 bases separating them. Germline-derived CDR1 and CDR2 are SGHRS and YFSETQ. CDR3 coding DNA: TGCGCCAGCAGCTTGGATGTGTTGGGGTCGGGCACTGAAGCTTTCTTT. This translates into CASSLDVLGSGTEAFF. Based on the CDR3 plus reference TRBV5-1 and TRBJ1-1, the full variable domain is KAGVTQTPRYLIKTRGQQVTLSCSPISGHRSVSWYQQTPGQGLQFLFEYFSETQRNKGNFPGRFSGRQFSNSRSEMNVSTLELGDSALYLCASSLDVLGSGTEAFFGQGTRLTVV.

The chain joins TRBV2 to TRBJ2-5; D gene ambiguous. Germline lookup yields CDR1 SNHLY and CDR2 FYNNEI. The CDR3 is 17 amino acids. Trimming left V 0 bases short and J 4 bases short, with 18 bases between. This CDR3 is CASSEALPLGWGETQYF. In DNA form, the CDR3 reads TGTGCCAGCAGTGAAGCGCTTCCTTTGGGGTGGGGAGAGACCCAGTACTTC.